What follows are 24 T cell receptor beta chains derived from one specimen sequenced in a study of vaccination and CD4 T cells after COVID-19. The study sequenced cultured CD4+ T cell DNA using the Oncomine TCR Beta short-read assay. Using its own MiXCR run on the PCR reads, TCRdb lists one record per CDR3 protein. The table has more than 15,000 distinct CDR3 sequences, around 50% seen once. Treatment of the sample: approximately 9-day PBMC culture with coronavirus spike peptide pools or control peptides (ViraFEST assay). Their recognized antigens are unknown. Source material: CD4+ T cells from blood, cultured in vitro. These receptors came from a human donor who had recovered from COVID-19.

The rearrangement joins TRBV6-2 or TRBV6-3 to TRBJ1-1, with D unresolved. This CDR3 contains 13 residues. Trimming removed 0 bases at V and 8 bases at J, with 10 bases between. CDR1 is MNHEY and CDR2 is SVGEGT in the germline V gene. The CDR3 nucleotides are TGTGCCAGCAGTTACTCCCCTAAACGGGAAGCTTTCTTT. Translating gives CASSYSPKREAFF.

This sequence joins TRBV4-1 and TRBJ2-7; 9 bases agree with TRBD2. V shed 2 bases, J shed 6 bases, and the junction held 11 bases outside the gene matches. Germline values: CDR1 MGHRA, CDR2 YSYEKL. The CDR3 has 16 residues. CDR3 sequence: CASSQPEGLARREQYF. The CDR3 DNA is TGCGCCAGCAGCCAACCCGAGGGACTAGCCCGTCGCGAGCAGTACTTC.

The CDR3 sequence is CASSYIQGRKLFF. CDR3 DNA: TGTGCCAGCAGCTACATACAGGGTCGAAAACTGTTTTTT. The gene calls are TRBV7-9 and TRBJ1-4; maybe TRBD1 (6 bases). Germline V gene sequence: CDR1 SEHNR, CDR2 FQNEAQ (reference sequence). Trimming took off 4 bases at V and 10 bases at J, with 13 bases between the two ends. The CDR3 covers 13 residues.

This clonotype was observed a few times. The V and J genes are TRBV6-1 and TRBJ1-1; D remains unclear. This CDR3 region has 14 residues. Germline lookup yields CDR1 MNHNS and CDR2 SASEGT. Trimming took 6 bases from V and 5 from J, leaving 16 bases between them. Here the CDR3 DNA reads TGTGCCAGCAGATCGGACCAGTTAGGAACTGAAGCTTTCTTT. Translating gives CASRSDQLGTEAFF.

This clonotype was seen once. A much more abundant neighbour one base away suggests this may be a read error. The chain couples TRBV20-1 to TRBJ1-1; no firm D call. Germline V gene data show CDR1 as DFQATT and CDR2 as SNEGSKA (reference sequence). There are 12 residues in the CDR3. The CDR3 nucleotides are TGCAGTGCTAGAGGAGCTAACACTAAAGCTTTCTTT. Protein sequence: CSARGANTKAFF.

This clonotype was recorded a few times. V and J are TRBV20-1 and TRBJ1-1, with D tentatively TRBD1 (6 bases). The CDR3 extends over 13 amino acids. V was cut by 2 bases and J by 4 bases, with 11 bases left in between. The germline V gene has CDR1 DFQATT and CDR2 SNEGSKA (reference sequence). The CDR3 DNA sequence: TGCAGTGCTAGAAAAAGGGGGACCACTGAAGCTTTCTTT. It codes for CSARKRGTTEAFF.

This sequence joins TRBV20-1 and TRBJ2-3; no definite D call. CDR1 DFQATT and CDR2 SNEGSKA come from the germline V gene (reference sequence). The CDR3 runs to 14 residues. The V end was cut by 1 base, the J end by 6 bases, with 14 bases between. For the CDR3, the DNA is TGCAGTGCTAGAGCGAGTTCGGCTCCGGATACGCAGTATTTT. This sequence encodes CSARASSAPDTQYF.

The chain carries TRBV20-1 and TRBJ1-5; tentative D call: TRBD1 (6 bases). The CDR3 contains 15 residues. Trimming took 1 base from V and 1 from J, leaving 11 bases between them. Per germline, CDR1 DFQATT and CDR2 SNEGSKA (reference sequence). The DNA of the CDR3 is TGCAGTGCTAGAGTGGGGACAACCAGCAATCAGCCCCAGCATTTT. Encoded protein: CSARVGTTSNQPQHF.

The rearrangement links TRBV20-1 to TRBJ2-1; 8 bases agree with TRBD1. V lost 6 bases, J lost 7 bases, and 11 bases stayed unmatched. The CDR3 is 14 amino acids. Germline assignment: CDR1 DFQATT and CDR2 SNEGSKA (reference sequence). The CDR3 loop is CSAEDWTGYNEQFF. The CDR3 DNA sequence: TGCAGTGCAGAAGATTGGACAGGGTATAATGAGCAGTTCTTC.

V usage is TRBV3-1 and J usage is TRBJ2-1, with D possibly TRBD2 on 6 matching bases. The length of the CDR3 is 14 residues. Germline loops: CDR1 LGHDT, CDR2 YNNKEL (reference sequence). Trimming removed 6 bases at V and 9 bases at J, with 18 bases between. The CDR3, as DNA: TGTGCCAGCAGGGGCGCCTTAGTTAGCGGTGAGCAGTTCTTC. Translating it yields CASRGALVSGEQFF.

The V gene is TRBV5-1, the J gene TRBJ2-7; no firm D call. CDR3 length: 14 amino acids. Germline V gene data show CDR1 as SGHRS and CDR2 as YFSETQ. The V and J ends lost 0 bases and 1 base respectively, with 8 bases between them. The CDR3 loop reads CASSLAQRSYEQYF. The CDR3 DNA follows: TGCGCCAGCAGCTTGGCACAGCGTTCCTACGAGCAGTACTTC.

This clonotype came up a few times. The chain links TRBV30 to TRBJ1-2, with D perhaps matching TRBD1 (5 bases). V was clipped by 2 bases and J by 0 bases, with 10 bases between them. Germline V gene data show CDR1 as GTSNPN and CDR2 as SVGIG (reference sequence). The CDR3 totals 14 residues. CDR3 amino acids: CAWSRDRTNYGYTF. In nucleotides, the CDR3 is TGTGCCTGGAGTCGGGACCGGACTAACTATGGCTACACCTTC.

The V and J genes are TRBV7-2 and TRBJ2-1, with no clear D. CDR3 length: 12 residues. The ends were cut back, 3 bases at V and 5 bases at J, with 5 bases in the middle. Per the germline V gene, CDR1 is SGHTA and CDR2 is FQGNSA. CDR3 sequence: CASSFFNNEQFF. CDR3 in DNA: TGTGCCAGCAGCTTCTTTAACAATGAGCAGTTCTTC.

CDR3 in DNA: TGTGCCAGTAGTATCGGGACTAGCGGGAGGGCCCTAGATACGCAGTATTTT. It translates to CASSIGTSGRALDTQYF. The chain joins TRBV19 to TRBJ2-3; 16 bases line up with TRBD2. Germline V gene sequence: CDR1 LNHDA, CDR2 SQIVND (reference sequence). The CDR3 sequence is 17 residues long. V shed 3 bases, J shed 5 bases, and the junction held 5 bases outside the gene matches.

This clonotype has more than one count but fewer than ten. The chain uses TRBV7-2 and TRBJ1-2; perhaps TRBD1 as D (5 bases). V dropped 3 bases and J dropped 8 bases, with 16 bases sitting between them. The germline CDR1 and CDR2 sequences are SGHTA and FQGNSA. The CDR3 is 14 amino acids. DNA for the CDR3: TGTGCCAGCAGCTTTCCAGGGTCCGTTGGGGGCTACACCTTC. This sequence encodes CASSFPGSVGGYTF.

The chain has TRBV7-2 and TRBJ2-5, with 9 bases aligning to TRBD2. The CDR3 runs 17 residues. After removal of 4 bases from V and 1 base from J, the junction contained 10 bases not matched to a gene. The germline gives CDR1 SGHTA, CDR2 FQGNSA. CDR3 bases: TGTGCCAGCAGCTCGCCGATTATGACTAGCGGCCAAGAGACCCAGTACTTC. As protein: CASSSPIMTSGQETQYF.

The V and J genes are TRBV5-1 and TRBJ2-2; 7 nucleotides line up with TRBD1. The CDR3 extends over 14 amino acids. Germline V gene data show CDR1 as SGHRS and CDR2 as YFSETQ. Trimming at V came to 3 bases and at J to 4 bases, leaving 3 bases not matched to a gene. As DNA, the CDR3 is TGCGCCAGCAGCTCGGGACAGAGCACCGGGGAGCTGTTTTTT. Encoded protein: CASSSGQSTGELFF.

V is TRBV12-5 and J is TRBJ2-5; tentative D call: TRBD1 (5 bases). Looked up from germline, CDR1 is LGHNT and CDR2 is FRNRAP. Trimming stripped 3 bases from V and 5 bases from J, with 10 bases between. This CDR3 is 13 amino acids long. In DNA, the CDR3 is TGTGCTAGTGGTTTTCTAGGGGTCGAGACCCAGTACTTC. Protein sequence: CASGFLGVETQYF. Looking up the rest from reference TRBV12-5 and TRBJ2-5 gives the full variable domain: DARVTQTPRHKVTEMGQEVTMRCQPILGHNTVFWYRQTMMQGLELLAYFRNRAPLDDSGMPKDRFSAEMPDATLATLKIQPSEPRDSAVYFCASGFLGVETQYFGPGTRLLVL.

A word on this clonotype: Mismatch with germline at one junction end may stem from a read error. The chain carries TRBV7-7 and TRBJ2-2, with a possible D match to TRBD1 (6 bases). CDR1 and CDR2 from the germline V gene are SSHAT and FNYEAQ (reference sequence). The CDR3 length is 15 residues. The chain's CDR3 is CASSLVWGQTGELFF. CDR3 nucleotides: TGTGCTAGCAGCTTAGTATGGGGGCAAACCGGGGAGCTGTTTTTT.

This clonotype was observed a handful of times. DNA of the CDR3: TGTGCCAGCAGTTTATTCAGTCGCAATCAGCCCCAGCATTTT. Translated, it gives CASSLFSRNQPQHF. The V gene is TRBV28, the J gene TRBJ1-5; no clear D gene. This CDR3 has 14 amino acids. The germline gives CDR1 MDHEN, CDR2 SYDVKM. V was clipped by 1 base and J by 2 bases, with 6 bases between them.

This clonotype occurred a few times. The chain carries TRBV27 and TRBJ2-7; 8 nucleotides match TRBD1. V dropped 3 bases and J dropped 6; count of bases not matched to a gene: 7. The V gene's germline CDR1 is MNHEY and CDR2 SMNVEV (reference sequence). This CDR3 is built from 14 residues. The CDR3: CASSFRDRGSEQYF. The CDR3 DNA reads TGTGCCAGCAGTTTCCGCGACAGGGGCAGCGAGCAGTACTTC.

V and J are TRBV19 and TRBJ1-5; D remains ambiguous. The CDR3 is made up of 12 amino acids. Germline values: CDR1 LNHDA, CDR2 SQIVND (reference sequence). The V end was cut by 4 bases, the J end by 7 bases, with 8 bases between. The CDR3 loop reads CASSTLGQPQHF. The CDR3 DNA sequence: TGTGCCAGTAGTACGCTGGGCCAGCCCCAGCATTTT.

CDR3 sequence: CATNLAGNTGELFF. CDR3 nucleotide sequence: TGCGCCACCAACCTAGCGGGAAACACCGGGGAGCTGTTTTTT. The chain combines TRBV10-2 with TRBJ2-2; 9 nucleotides align to TRBD2. With V trimmed by 10 bases and J by 2 bases, 5 bases remained unmatched. The germline gives CDR1 WSHSY, CDR2 SAAADI. The CDR3 length is 14 residues.

The chain combines TRBV24-1 with TRBJ1-1; D is uncertain. The ends were cut back, 5 bases at V and 4 bases at J, with 13 bases in the middle. Per germline, CDR1 KGHDR and CDR2 SFDVKD. CDR3 length equals 14 residues. The CDR3 is CATSVAHGSTEAFF. The CDR3 DNA reads as TGTGCCACCAGTGTCGCCCATGGTAGCACTGAAGCTTTCTTT.